The next 8 T cell receptor beta chains were all read from a single sample in a study of cytomegalovirus exposure and HLA in healthy donors. PCR involved 60 Vbeta and 13 Jbeta primers. Generated by immunoSEQ multiplex PCR, the TCRdb table keeps only in-frame clones and is missing some. Of roughly 56,000 clones in the sample, 75% to 85% were seen once. Input material: PBMCs. The receptors originated from a man in his fifties in good health and CMV-seropositive.

This chain joins TRBV7-9 and TRBJ1-1, with D unclear. This CDR3 region has 15 residues. V lost 1 base and J 4 bases, leaving 13 bases between the germline ends. The germline V gene encodes CDR1 SEHNR and CDR2 FQNEAQ (reference sequence). DNA for the CDR3: TGTGCCAGCAGCTTAGGATCTGGGAGGCCCACTGAAGCTTTCTTT. The encoded protein is CASSLGSGRPTEAFF.

This chain connects TRBV27 to TRBJ2-5; maybe TRBD1 (6 bases). The CDR3 totals 17 residues. V shed 6 bases and J shed 3 bases, with 23 bases lying between them. CDR1 and CDR2 from the germline V gene are MNHEY and SMNVEV (reference sequence). CDR3 in amino acids: CASSPLTPDRKEETQYF. The CDR3 DNA follows: TGTGCCAGCAGCCCCCTCACCCCGGACAGAAAAGAAGAGACCCAGTACTTC.

This chain uses TRBV6-5 with TRBJ2-3, with a possible D match to TRBD2 (5 bases). The CDR3 has 14 amino acids. With 5 bases removed from V and 3 bases from J, the gap between germline ends came to 12 bases. Germline V CDR1 and CDR2: MNHEY, SVGAGI. CDR3 residues: CASSQTRGTDTQYF. CDR3 sequence (DNA): TGTGCCAGCAGTCAAACTCGGGGAACAGATACGCAGTATTTT.

This clone was detected only a few times. This rearrangement joins TRBV18 to TRBJ1-3, with D unclear. There are 15 residues in the CDR3. Deletions cut 3 bases from V and 0 bases from J, with 9 bases between. Germline V CDR1 and CDR2: KGHSH, LQKENI. CDR3 DNA sequence: TGTGCCAGCTCACCTCCAGTCCGCTCTGGAAACACCATATATTTT. Protein: CASSPPVRSGNTIYF.

The chain is built from TRBV7-9 and TRBJ2-2, with D perhaps matching TRBD2 (5 bases). Germline V gene lookup returns CDR1 SEHNR and CDR2 FQNEAQ (reference sequence). V dropped 5 bases and J dropped 0 bases, with 16 bases sitting between them. This CDR3 is 17 amino acids long. The CDR3 loop reads CASSRSASGSNTGELFF. DNA for the CDR3: TGTGCCAGCAGCCGATCCGCCTCGGGGTCGAACACCGGGGAGCTGTTTTTT.

The rearrangement uses TRBV28 and TRBJ2-1, with TRBD2 matching over 14 bases. V trimming: 2 bases; J trimming: 7 bases; junction bases outside the gene matches: 7. The germline V gene has CDR1 MDHEN and CDR2 SYDVKM. The CDR3 is made up of 17 amino acids. The CDR3 coding sequence is TGTGCCAGCAGTTTAGGGACTAGCGGGAGCATCGGGAATGAGCAGTTCTTC. This codes for CASSLGTSGSIGNEQFF.

This clone was detected only once. CDR3 bases: TGTGCCTGGAGTGTAATGAGGATGGCCAAAAACATTCAGTACTTC. It encodes CAWSVMRMAKNIQYF. The chain couples TRBV30 to TRBJ2-4; D gene uncertain. The V end was cut by 0 bases, the J end by 1 base, with 10 bases between. The CDR3 contains 15 residues. In germline, CDR1 is GTSNPN, CDR2 SVGIG (reference sequence).

The sample holds a few counts of this clone. V is TRBV7-9 and J is TRBJ2-7; 8 bases are shared with TRBD1. The CDR3 has 14 amino acids. The germline gives CDR1 SEHNR, CDR2 FQNEAQ (reference sequence). V was clipped by 4 bases and J by 0 bases; unmatched bases: 2. The CDR3 reads CASSSGTGSYEQYF. DNA for the CDR3: TGTGCCAGCAGCTCCGGGACAGGCTCCTACGAGCAGTACTTC.